The clone carrying this TCR beta chain was counted ten times or more. The antigen is undetermined. The observed sequence ends 3 residues before the CDR3 terminus, with the missing tail filled in from the germline J gene. Profiling relied on immunoSEQ multiplex PCR, and the TCRdb table lists in-frame clones only, not all of them. The sample shows over 35,000 clones, no singletons; the ten largest hold around a tenth. This record comes from a study of T cell clonality in common variable immunodeficiency. CDR1 and CDR2 (germline): LNHDA, SQIVND (reference sequence). The CDR3 sequence is 14 residues long. Trimming left V 2 bases short and J 2 bases short, with 7 bases between. Study conclusions and caveats: Fewer TCRbeta clones were shared among CVID subjects than controls. Compared with healthy controls, CVID subjects showed increased TCRbeta clonality, mostly in about a third. Fewer deletions and N-nucleotide insertions were reportedly seen in common variable immunodeficiency TCR beta sequences.

Blood samples were heparinized, 5 to 8 ml per donor. The chain is built from TRBV19 and TRBJ1-5; perhaps TRBD1 as D (5 bases). The clonotype comes from a person aged 18-69 years in good health. Sequencing was done on a sample of peripheral blood mononuclear cells. The part of the CDR3 DNA that was read is TGTGCCAGTAGTATACAGGGTGGCAATCAGCCC. This gives the protein CASSIQGGNQP. The full CDR3 is CASSIQGGNQPQHF.